Given below is one T cell receptor (beta chain) in context. What it binds is unknown. Germline V CDR1 and CDR2: SGHRS, YFSETQ. The trim removed 4 bases at V and 4 bases at J, leaving 3 bases unmatched. This CDR3 contains 13 residues. The data derive from a study of T cell responses to AZD1222 COVID-19 vaccine. The overall study: Pooling of second doses given at about 4 or about 12 weeks was done.

TCRdb's table, derived via immunoSEQ multiplex PCR, lists solely in-frame clones and lacks some. The repertoire holds 95,000 to 100,000 clones, roughly nine tenths seen once, with about 1.5% in the top ten. General study findings and limits: Repertoire sampling occurred only after the peak T cell response. Seropositive status at baseline applied to only five or six AZD1222 recipients.

The sample consisted of peripheral blood, taken on day 0 of AZD1222 vaccination. The source of this sequence is an adult in good health. V and J are TRBV5-1 and TRBJ1-1, with 8 positions matching TRBD1. CDR3 coding DNA: TGCGCCAGCAGCACAACAGGGGGCACTGAAGCTTTCTTT. Encoded protein: CASSTTGGTEAFF.